The 27 T cell receptor beta chains presented below share a single source sample, sequenced in a study of T cell responses to AZD1222 COVID-19 vaccine (TCRdb year 2021). The time point label corresponds to: baseline before first vaccination. Library generation was performed with the immunoSEQ multiplex PCR assay. This immuneACCESS table, as held by TCRdb, lists in-frame sequences with V and J called but not all clones. Of the missing ones, under half trace to an unresolved V gene in checked studies; the others have no known cause. Present in this sample are around 110,000 clones, roughly four fifths of which were seen just once. Of the sample, 9.4% falls within the top ten clones. The sample was peripheral blood, taken on day 0 of AZD1222 vaccination. These receptors all come from an adult in good health.

The V gene is TRBV20-1, the J gene TRBJ1-5, with D uncertain. Trimming removed 5 bases from V and 1 base from J, with 9 bases in between. Germline values: CDR1 DFQATT, CDR2 SNEGSKA (reference sequence). There are 13 residues in the CDR3. This CDR3 reads CSACDTSNQPQHF. CDR3 nucleotides: TGCAGTGCTTGTGACACCAGCAATCAGCCCCAGCATTTT.

The chain links TRBV5-4 to TRBJ1-2; 7 nucleotides agree with TRBD1. Germline V gene sequence: CDR1 SGHNT, CDR2 YYREEE (reference sequence). J lost 1 base, V lost 2 bases, and 5 bases had no gene match. There are 15 residues in the CDR3. The CDR3 DNA follows: TGTGCCAGCAGCTTAGGGCAGGGGGATAACTATGGCTACACCTTC. This encodes CASSLGQGDNYGYTF.

In its sample, this clone was seen a few times. This chain connects TRBV5-1 to TRBJ1-5, with a possible D match to TRBD1 (5 bases). Trimming left V 4 bases short and J 2 bases short, with 16 bases between. This CDR3 has 16 residues. Germline values: CDR1 SGHRS, CDR2 YFSETQ. CDR3 region: CASSVGLRSGNQPQHF. DNA for the CDR3: TGCGCCAGCAGCGTGGGACTGAGATCGGGCAATCAGCCCCAGCATTTT.

The chain combines TRBV29-1 with TRBJ1-4, with D tentatively TRBD1 (5 bases). Germline V gives CDR1 SQVTM, CDR2 ANQGSEA. Deletions cut 7 bases from V and 8 bases from J, with 14 bases between. The CDR3 spans 12 residues. The CDR3 spells CSGRDVGEKLFF. CDR3 DNA sequence: TGCAGCGGTCGGGACGTAGGGGAAAAACTGTTTTTT. Full variable domain (missing parts from reference TRBV29-1 and TRBJ1-4): SAVISQKPSRDICQRGTSLTIQCQVDSQVTMMFWYRQQPGQSLTLIATANQGSEATYESGFVIDKFPISRPNLTFSTLTVSNMSPEDSSIYLCSGRDVGEKLFFGSGTQLSVL.

In its sample, this clone was seen once. The chain carries TRBV29-1 and TRBJ1-2; a weak D match, TRBD1 (5 bases). Germline V gene sequence: CDR1 SQVTM, CDR2 ANQGSEA. V was cut by 5 bases and J by 5 bases, with 15 bases left in between. The CDR3 runs 13 residues. CDR3 DNA: TGCAGCGTTCATAGGGACTTCCGTTATGGCTACACCTTC. It codes for CSVHRDFRYGYTF.

The rearrangement joins TRBV2 to TRBJ1-2; D not certain. Per the germline V gene, CDR1 is SNHLY and CDR2 is FYNNEI. This CDR3 comprises 14 residues. The V and J ends lost 5 bases and 1 base respectively, with 11 bases between them. This chain's CDR3 is CASSYSSLNYGYTF. The CDR3 DNA reads as TGTGCCAGCAGTTATTCCAGCCTTAACTATGGCTACACCTTC.

The CDR3 region is CASSQDIWVEQYF. CDR3 DNA sequence: TGTGCCAGCAGCCAAGATATTTGGGTCGAGCAGTACTTC. The genes are TRBV4-2 and TRBJ2-7; no reliable D call. The CDR3 loop spans 13 amino acids. V was pared by 0 bases and J by 6 bases, with 9 bases between. The germline V gene has CDR1 LGHNA and CDR2 YNFKEQ.

The gene calls are TRBV28 and TRBJ2-1; D perhaps matches TRBD2 (6 bases). From germline, CDR1 is MDHEN and CDR2 SYDVKM. The CDR3 extends over 14 amino acids. V lost 8 bases and J lost 0, with 11 bases in between. CDR3 in amino acids: CASEGGDSYNEQFF. The CDR3 nucleotides read TGTGCCAGCGAGGGCGGGGACTCCTACAATGAGCAGTTCTTC.

The V call is TRBV3-1 (or the pseudogene TRBV3-2), the J call TRBJ2-4; tentatively, D is TRBD2 (5 bases). V dropped 2 bases and J dropped 4 bases, with 9 bases sitting between them. Germline CDR1 and CDR2: LGHDT and YNNKEL (reference sequence). The CDR3 totals 14 residues. The CDR3: CASSQSAGKNIQYF. The CDR3 nucleotides are TGTGCCAGCAGCCAATCCGCGGGTAAAAACATTCAGTACTTC.

The CDR3 coding sequence is TGTGCCAGCAGTTTTTCCTTAGATTTTCTGGGCAATCAGCCCCAGCATTTT. Its translation is CASSFSLDFLGNQPQHF. The chain employs TRBV28 and TRBJ1-5; D not resolved. Trimming removed 3 bases at V and 2 bases at J, with 17 bases between. Per germline, CDR1 MDHEN and CDR2 SYDVKM. The CDR3 sequence is 17 residues long.

The rearrangement links TRBV5-1 to TRBJ2-2; D is perhaps TRBD1 (6 bases). The CDR3 is 16 residues long. Trimming removed 1 base at V and 1 base at J, with 11 bases between. Germline CDR1 and CDR2: SGHRS and YFSETQ. CDR3 sequence: CASSLLRGGNTGELFF. CDR3 nucleotide sequence: TGCGCCAGCAGCTTGCTCCGAGGGGGGAACACCGGGGAGCTGTTTTTT.

The gene calls are TRBV7-2 and TRBJ2-1; D possibly uses TRBD1 or TRBD2 (5 bases each). CDR1 SGHTA and CDR2 FQGNSA come from the germline V gene. This CDR3 is built from 12 residues. Trimming stripped 8 bases from V and 9 bases from J, with 14 bases between. The chain's CDR3 is CASGRGGGEQFF. The CDR3 nucleotides read TGTGCCAGCGGACGTGGGGGTGGTGAGCAGTTCTTC.

This chain connects TRBV4-3 to TRBJ1-5; TRBD1 aligns across 8 bases. V lost 3 bases and J lost 6; bases outside the gene matches: 7. This CDR3 region has 15 residues. Germline V CDR1 and CDR2: LGHNA, YSLEER. The CDR3 protein is CASSQVRGPFQPQHF. CDR3 in DNA: TGCGCCAGCAGCCAGGTCAGGGGGCCTTTTCAGCCCCAGCATTTT.

The DNA for the CDR3 is TGTGCCAGCAGCAAAGATGGGGAGACCCAGTACTTC. Its translation is CASSKDGETQYF. V gene TRBV7-6 combines with J gene TRBJ2-5; D gene unclear. Trimming shortened V by 5 bases and J by 5 bases, and 9 bases separated the two germline ends. There are 12 residues in the CDR3. Germline assignment: CDR1 SGHVS and CDR2 FNYEAQ.

The chain employs TRBV5-6 and TRBJ1-2; 7 bases are shared with TRBD1. With 4 bases clipped from V and 4 bases from J, the junction kept 4 bases outside the gene matches. Germline values: CDR1 SGHDT, CDR2 YYEEEE. This CDR3 region has 13 residues. The CDR3, as DNA: TGTGCCAGCAGCACGGACAGGAGCTATGGCTACACCTTC. Protein: CASSTDRSYGYTF.

The rearrangement joins TRBV29-1 to TRBJ2-2, with D possibly being TRBD1 (6 bases). Germline V gene sequence: CDR1 SQVTM, CDR2 ANQGSEA. V was trimmed by 0 bases and J by 5 bases, leaving 22 bases between them. CDR3 length: 18 amino acids. DNA for the CDR3: TGCAGCGTTGAAGAAATGAGACAGGTCTCCAAGGGGACCGGGGAGCTGTTTTTT. It yields the protein CSVEEMRQVSKGTGELFF.

V gene TRBV7-2 combines with J gene TRBJ2-7; tentatively, D is TRBD1 or TRBD2 (5 bases each). Deletions cut 8 bases from V and 3 bases from J, with 14 bases between. The CDR3 is 13 amino acids. CDR1 and CDR2 (germline): SGHTA, FQGNSA. The CDR3 sequence is CASGGLYLYEQYF. The CDR3 DNA follows: TGTGCCAGCGGGGGTCTCTACCTCTACGAGCAGTACTTC. Looking up the rest from reference TRBV7-2 and TRBJ2-7 gives the full variable domain: GAGVSQSPSNKVTEKGKDVELRCDPISGHTALYWYRQSLGQGLEFLIYFQGNSAPDKSGLPSDRFSAERTGGSVSTLTIQRTQQEDSAVYLCASGGLYLYEQYFGPGTRLTVT.

The J gene is TRBJ2-7, the V gene TRBV27; weak D call: TRBD2 (5 bases). Deletions cut 0 bases from V and 2 bases from J, with 8 bases between. Germline V CDR1 and CDR2: MNHEY, SMNVEV (reference sequence). The CDR3 is made up of 14 amino acids. CDR3 nucleotides: TGTGCCAGCAGTTTATCGACCGGGGCCTACGAGCAGTACTTC. This gives the protein CASSLSTGAYEQYF.

The CDR3 sequence: CASSQGYRGEEGYTF. Written as DNA, the CDR3 is TGTGCCAGCAGCCAAGGGTACCGGGGGGAAGAAGGCTACACCTTC. The chain employs TRBV3-1 (or the pseudogene TRBV3-2) and TRBJ1-2; a possible D gene is TRBD1 (5 bases). The length of the CDR3 is 15 residues. Germline V gene data show CDR1 as LGHDT and CDR2 as YNNKEL (reference sequence). Trimming pared 1 base from V and 8 bases from J, leaving 17 bases between.

The chain combines TRBV28 with TRBJ2-3; 7 nucleotides align to TRBD2. The CDR3 spans 16 residues. V lost 3 bases and J lost 2; bases outside the gene matches: 8. Germline V gene lookup returns CDR1 MDHEN and CDR2 SYDVKM. The CDR3 sequence: CASSFETGGPTDTQYF. For the CDR3, the DNA is TGTGCCAGCAGTTTTGAAACGGGGGGACCCACAGATACGCAGTATTTT.

This chain uses TRBV27 with TRBJ1-6, with D uncertain. The CDR3 totals 15 residues. Germline V gene data show CDR1 as MNHEY and CDR2 as SMNVEV (reference sequence). Trimming left V 6 bases short and J 9 bases short, with 18 bases between. The CDR3 DNA reads as TGTGCCAGCAGCACCGGCCGGGCTTCAGGTTCACCCCTCCACTTT. Its translation: CASSTGRASGSPLHF.

The rearrangement uses TRBV19 and TRBJ2-1; 7 nucleotides line up with TRBD2. CDR1 is LNHDA and CDR2 is SQIVND in the germline V gene (reference sequence). The CDR3 loop spans 16 amino acids. J lost 5 bases, V lost 5 bases, and 12 bases had no gene match. The DNA for the CDR3 is TGTGCCAGTAGTCCCTGGGCGGGAGCAAAGGACAATGAGCAGTTCTTC. This encodes CASSPWAGAKDNEQFF.

There are a few counts of this clone. V gene TRBV6-5 combines with J gene TRBJ1-2, with D unclear. Looked up from germline, CDR1 is MNHEY and CDR2 is SVGAGI. V shed 6 bases and J shed 7 bases, with 15 bases lying between them. The CDR3 is 13 residues long. The CDR3 bases are TGTGCCAGCAGCCCCGACGCGGGTTTTGGCTACACCTTC. Amino acid sequence: CASSPDAGFGYTF.

The chain links TRBV6-5 to TRBJ1-3; D may be TRBD1 (6 bases). Germline assignment: CDR1 MNHEY and CDR2 SVGAGI. This CDR3 spans 14 amino acids. Trimming pared 8 bases from V and 8 bases from J, leaving 19 bases between. The CDR3 DNA reads TGTGCCAGCCGTCTCAGGGGAGGCCAAGACACCATATATTTT. As protein: CASRLRGGQDTIYF.

The chain carries TRBV7-9 and TRBJ2-5; D is ambiguous. CDR1 and CDR2 (germline): SEHNR, FQNEAQ (reference sequence). V lost 9 bases, J lost 3 bases, and 14 bases lay in between. The CDR3 extends over 13 amino acids. The CDR3 DNA reads as TGTGCCAGTCGGAGTGAGAGCGAAGAGACCCAGTACTTC. Its protein product is CASRSESEETQYF. Full variable domain (outside the CDR3, taken from reference TRBV7-9 and TRBJ2-5): DTGVSQNPRHKITKRGQNVTFRCDPISEHNRLYWYRQTLGQGPEFLTYFQNEAQLEKSRLLSDRFSAERPKGSFSTLEIQRTEQGDSAMYLCASRSESEETQYFGPGTRLLVL.

This clone was observed once. This chain uses TRBV29-1 with TRBJ1-2; D perhaps matches TRBD1 (5 bases). V was shortened by 5 bases and J by 8 bases, with 18 bases between the two germline ends. There are 13 residues in the CDR3. Germline CDR1 and CDR2: SQVTM and ANQGSEA. Here the CDR3 reads CSVSSRGADGYTF. CDR3 bases: TGCAGCGTTTCCTCCCGAGGGGCCGACGGCTACACCTTC.

The sample holds a few counts of this clone. V and J are TRBV6-5 and TRBJ1-1; D is undetermined. Germline assignment: CDR1 MNHEY and CDR2 SVGAGI. The CDR3 is 11 residues long. V lost 2 bases, J lost 8 bases, and 6 bases lay in between. CDR3: CASSYGREAFF. CDR3 coding DNA: TGTGCCAGCAGTTACGGGAGGGAAGCTTTCTTT.